One T cell receptor (beta chain) is described in this entry. The CDR3 covers 13 residues. Germline V gives CDR1 SEHNR, CDR2 FQNEAQ (reference sequence). The V end was cut by 1 base, the J end by 4 bases, with 5 bases between. This sample stems from a study of T cell changes during pregnancy in multiple sclerosis. Sequencing used immunoSEQ multiplex PCR; TCRdb keeps in-frame clones, though not all of them. Altogether around 130,000 clones are present, roughly 92% being singletons, with the ten largest covering 6% to 7%. Sequencing was performed on peripheral blood, taken before pregnancy. The V call is TRBV7-9, the J call TRBJ2-1, with a possible D match to TRBD2 (5 bases). The clonotype comes from a female donor with multiple sclerosis, enrolled in a pregnancy study. The CDR3 sequence is CASSLGEYNEQFF. Written as DNA, the CDR3 is TGTGCCAGCAGCTTAGGGGAGTACAATGAGCAGTTCTTC.